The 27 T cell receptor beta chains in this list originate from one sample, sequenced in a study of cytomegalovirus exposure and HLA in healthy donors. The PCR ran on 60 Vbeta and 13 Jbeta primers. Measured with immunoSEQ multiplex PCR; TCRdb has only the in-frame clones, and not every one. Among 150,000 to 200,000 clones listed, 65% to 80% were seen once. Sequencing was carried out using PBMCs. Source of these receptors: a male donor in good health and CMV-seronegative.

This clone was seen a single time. The CDR3 bases are TGCGCCAGCAGCGGGCAGGGGGCGCGGACTAATGAAAAACTGTTTTTT. Translation: CASSGQGARTNEKLFF. The V call is TRBV5-1, the J call TRBJ1-4; TRBD1 agrees at 8 bases. CDR3 length: 16 amino acids. The germline gives CDR1 SGHRS, CDR2 YFSETQ. Trimming cost V 4 bases and J 2 bases; bases outside gene matches: 7.

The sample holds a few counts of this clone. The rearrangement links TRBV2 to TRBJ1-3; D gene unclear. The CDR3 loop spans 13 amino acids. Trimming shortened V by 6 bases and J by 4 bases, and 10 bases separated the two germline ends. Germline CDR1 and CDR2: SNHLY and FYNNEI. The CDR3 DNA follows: TGTGCCAGCAGGTTTCAGAGGGGAAACACCATATATTTT. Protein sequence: CASRFQRGNTIYF.

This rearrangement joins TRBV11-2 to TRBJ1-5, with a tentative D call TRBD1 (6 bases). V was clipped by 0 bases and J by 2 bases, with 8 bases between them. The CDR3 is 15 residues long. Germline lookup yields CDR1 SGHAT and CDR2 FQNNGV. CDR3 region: CASSLDTGRNQPQHF. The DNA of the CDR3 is TGTGCCAGCAGCTTAGATACAGGGCGCAATCAGCCCCAGCATTTT.

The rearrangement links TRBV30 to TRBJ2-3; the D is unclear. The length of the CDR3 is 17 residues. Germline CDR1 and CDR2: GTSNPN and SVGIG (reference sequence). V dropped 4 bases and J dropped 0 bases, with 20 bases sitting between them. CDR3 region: CAWISFESPTSTDTQYF. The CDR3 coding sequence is TGTGCCTGGATAAGTTTTGAGTCCCCAACTAGCACAGATACGCAGTATTTT. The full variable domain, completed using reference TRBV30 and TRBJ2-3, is SQTIHQWPATLVQPVGSPLSLECTVEGTSNPNLYWYRQAAGRGLQLLFYSVGIGQISSEVPQNLSASRPQDRQFILSSKKLLLSDSGFYLCAWISFESPTSTDTQYFGPGTRLTVL.

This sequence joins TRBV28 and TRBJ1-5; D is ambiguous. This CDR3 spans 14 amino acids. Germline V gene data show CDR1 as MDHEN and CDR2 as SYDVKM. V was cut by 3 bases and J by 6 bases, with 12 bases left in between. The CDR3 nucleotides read TGTGCCAGCAGTTTGCCAGGAAAAAGTCAGCCCCAGCATTTT. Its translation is CASSLPGKSQPQHF.

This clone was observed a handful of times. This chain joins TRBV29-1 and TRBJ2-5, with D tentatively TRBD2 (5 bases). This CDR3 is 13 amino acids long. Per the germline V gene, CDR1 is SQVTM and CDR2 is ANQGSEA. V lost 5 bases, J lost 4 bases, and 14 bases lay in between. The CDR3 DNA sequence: TGCAGCGTTAGCGTAGGGAGACGAGAGACCCAGTACTTC. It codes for CSVSVGRRETQYF.

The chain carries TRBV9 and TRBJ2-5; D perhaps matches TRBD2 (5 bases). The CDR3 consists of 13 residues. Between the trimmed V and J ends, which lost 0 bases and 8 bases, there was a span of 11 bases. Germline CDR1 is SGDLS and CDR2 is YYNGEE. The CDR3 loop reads CASSVGIEGTQYF. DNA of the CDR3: TGTGCCAGCAGCGTAGGAATTGAGGGCACCCAGTACTTC.

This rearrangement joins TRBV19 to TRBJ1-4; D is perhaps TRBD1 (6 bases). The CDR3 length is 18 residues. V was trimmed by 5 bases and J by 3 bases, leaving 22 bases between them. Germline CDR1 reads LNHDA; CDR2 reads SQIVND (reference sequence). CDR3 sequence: CASSLRWQGLMANEKLFF. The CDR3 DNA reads TGTGCCAGTAGTCTTCGGTGGCAGGGGTTAATGGCTAATGAAAAACTGTTTTTT.

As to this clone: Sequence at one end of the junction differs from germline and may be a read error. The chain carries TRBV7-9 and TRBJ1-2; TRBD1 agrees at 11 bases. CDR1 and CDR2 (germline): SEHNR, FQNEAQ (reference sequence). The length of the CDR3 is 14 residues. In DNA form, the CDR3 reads TGTTCCAGCAGGTCGGACAGGGGGCGCGGAGGCTACACCTTC. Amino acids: CSSRSDRGRGGYTF. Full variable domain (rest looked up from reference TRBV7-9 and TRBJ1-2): DTGVSQNPRHKITKRGQNVTFRCDPISEHNRLYWYRQTLGQGPEFLTYFQNEAQLEKSRLLSDRFSAERPKGSFSTLEIQRTEQGDSAMYLCSSRSDRGRGGYTFGSGTRLTVV.

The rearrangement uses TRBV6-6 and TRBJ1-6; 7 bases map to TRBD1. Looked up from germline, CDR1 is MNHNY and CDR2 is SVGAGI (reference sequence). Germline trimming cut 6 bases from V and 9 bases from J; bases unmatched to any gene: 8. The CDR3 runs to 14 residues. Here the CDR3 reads CASSPGGMGSPLHF. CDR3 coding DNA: TGTGCCAGCAGCCCAGGGGGGATGGGTTCACCCCTCCACTTT.

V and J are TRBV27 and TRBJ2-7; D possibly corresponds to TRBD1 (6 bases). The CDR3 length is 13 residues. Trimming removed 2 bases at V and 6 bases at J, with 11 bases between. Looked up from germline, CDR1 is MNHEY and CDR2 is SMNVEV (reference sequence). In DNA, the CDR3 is TGTGCCAGCAGTTTAAACAGGGTGGCCGAGCAGTACTTC. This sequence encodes CASSLNRVAEQYF.

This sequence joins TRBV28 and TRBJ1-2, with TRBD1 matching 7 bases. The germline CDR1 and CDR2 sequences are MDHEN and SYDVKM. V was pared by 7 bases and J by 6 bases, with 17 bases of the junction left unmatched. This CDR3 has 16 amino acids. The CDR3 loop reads CASTSPGGASGDGYTF. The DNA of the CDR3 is TGTGCCAGCACTTCCCCAGGGGGTGCATCAGGGGATGGCTACACCTTC.

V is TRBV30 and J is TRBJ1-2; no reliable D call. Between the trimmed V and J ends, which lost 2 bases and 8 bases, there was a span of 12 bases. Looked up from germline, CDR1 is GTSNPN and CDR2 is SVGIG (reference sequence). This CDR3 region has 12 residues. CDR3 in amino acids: CAWSTAARGYTF. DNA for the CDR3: TGTGCCTGGAGTACCGCCGCACGGGGCTACACCTTC.

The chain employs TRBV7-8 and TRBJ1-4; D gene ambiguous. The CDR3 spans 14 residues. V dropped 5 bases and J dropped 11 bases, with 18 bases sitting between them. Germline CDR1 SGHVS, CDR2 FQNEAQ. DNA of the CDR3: TGTGCCAGCAGCAGACTAGGCAGATATATGAAACTGTTTTTT. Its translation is CASSRLGRYMKLFF.

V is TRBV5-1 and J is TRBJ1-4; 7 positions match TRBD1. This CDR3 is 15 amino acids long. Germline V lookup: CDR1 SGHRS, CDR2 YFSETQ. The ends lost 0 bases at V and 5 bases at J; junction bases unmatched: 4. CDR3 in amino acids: CASSLEGRGNEKLFF. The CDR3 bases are TGCGCCAGCAGCTTGGAGGGCAGGGGGAATGAAAAACTGTTTTTT.

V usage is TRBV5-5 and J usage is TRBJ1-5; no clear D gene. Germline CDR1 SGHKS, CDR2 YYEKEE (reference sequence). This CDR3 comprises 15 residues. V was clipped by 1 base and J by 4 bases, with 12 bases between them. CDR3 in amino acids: CASSLREGGNQPQHF. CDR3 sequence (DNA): TGTGCCAGCAGCTTGCGTGAGGGAGGTAATCAGCCCCAGCATTTT.

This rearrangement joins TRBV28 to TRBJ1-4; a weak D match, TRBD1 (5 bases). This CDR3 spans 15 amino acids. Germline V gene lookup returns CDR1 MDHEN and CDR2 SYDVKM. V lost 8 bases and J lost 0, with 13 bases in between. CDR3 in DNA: TGTGCCAGCCGCAGGGATCAGGCAACTAATGAAAAACTGTTTTTT. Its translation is CASRRDQATNEKLFF. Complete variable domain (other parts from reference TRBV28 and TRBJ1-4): DVKVTQSSRYLVKRTGEKVFLECVQDMDHENMFWYRQDPGLGLRLIYFSYDVKMKEKGDIPEGYSVSREKKERFSLILESASTNQTSMYLCASRRDQATNEKLFFGSGTQLSVL.

This chain's CDR3 is CASSLDGNYEQYF. Written as DNA, the CDR3 is TGCGCCAGCAGCTTGGATGGCAACTACGAGCAGTACTTC. The chain uses TRBV5-1 and TRBJ2-5; D is ambiguous. The DNA matches TRBJ2-7 better at its end, which makes the J call doubtful. Looked up from germline, CDR1 is SGHRS and CDR2 is YFSETQ. This CDR3 is 13 amino acids long.

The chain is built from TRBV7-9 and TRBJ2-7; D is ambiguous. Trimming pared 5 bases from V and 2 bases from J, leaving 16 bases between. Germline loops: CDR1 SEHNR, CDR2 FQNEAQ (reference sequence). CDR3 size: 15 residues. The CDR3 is CASSLLLARPYEQYF. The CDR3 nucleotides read TGTGCCAGCAGCCTCCTACTGGCCAGGCCCTACGAGCAGTACTTC.

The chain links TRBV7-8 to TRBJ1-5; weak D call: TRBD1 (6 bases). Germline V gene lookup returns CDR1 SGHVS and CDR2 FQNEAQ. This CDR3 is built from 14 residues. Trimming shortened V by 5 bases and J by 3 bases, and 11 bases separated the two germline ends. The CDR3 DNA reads TGTGCCAGCAGCCTGGGACAAAACAATCAGCCCCAGCATTTT. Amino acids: CASSLGQNNQPQHF.

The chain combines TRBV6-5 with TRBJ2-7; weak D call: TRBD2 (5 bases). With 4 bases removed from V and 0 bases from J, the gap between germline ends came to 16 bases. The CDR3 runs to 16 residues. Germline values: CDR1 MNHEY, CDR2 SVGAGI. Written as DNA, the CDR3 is TGTGCCAGCAGTTCGGTTTTGGTTGGGAGCTCCTACGAGCAGTACTTC. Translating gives CASSSVLVGSSYEQYF.

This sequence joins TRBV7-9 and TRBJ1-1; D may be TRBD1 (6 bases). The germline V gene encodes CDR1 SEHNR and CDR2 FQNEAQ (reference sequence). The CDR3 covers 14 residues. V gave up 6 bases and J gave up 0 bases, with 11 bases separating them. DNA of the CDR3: TGTGCCAGCAGGCACGACAGGTTGAACACTGAAGCTTTCTTT. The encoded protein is CASRHDRLNTEAFF.

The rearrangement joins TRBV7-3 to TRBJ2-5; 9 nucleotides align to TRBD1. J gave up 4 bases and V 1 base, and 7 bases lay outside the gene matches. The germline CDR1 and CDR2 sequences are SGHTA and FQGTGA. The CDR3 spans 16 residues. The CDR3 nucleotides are TGTGCCAGCAGCTTAAGGGGACAGGGTGGGAGAGAGACCCAGTACTTC. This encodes CASSLRGQGGRETQYF.

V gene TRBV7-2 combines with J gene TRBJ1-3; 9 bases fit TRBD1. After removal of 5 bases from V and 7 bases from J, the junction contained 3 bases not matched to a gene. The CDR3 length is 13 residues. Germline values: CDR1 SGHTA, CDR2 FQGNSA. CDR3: CASSPDRGNTIYF. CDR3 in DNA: TGTGCCAGCAGCCCAGACAGGGGGAACACCATATATTTT.

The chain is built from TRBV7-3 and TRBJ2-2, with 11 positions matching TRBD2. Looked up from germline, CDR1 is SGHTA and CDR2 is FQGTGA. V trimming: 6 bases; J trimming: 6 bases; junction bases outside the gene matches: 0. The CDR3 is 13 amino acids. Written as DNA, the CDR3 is TGTGCCAGCAGGGGACTAGCGGCCGGGGAGCTGTTTTTT. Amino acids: CASRGLAAGELFF.

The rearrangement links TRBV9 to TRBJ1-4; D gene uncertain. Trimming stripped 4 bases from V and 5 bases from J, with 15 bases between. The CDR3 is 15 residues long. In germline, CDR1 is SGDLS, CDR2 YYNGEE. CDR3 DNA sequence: TGTGCCAGCAGCCCCTGGGGAGGGAAGAATGAAAAACTGTTTTTT. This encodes CASSPWGGKNEKLFF.

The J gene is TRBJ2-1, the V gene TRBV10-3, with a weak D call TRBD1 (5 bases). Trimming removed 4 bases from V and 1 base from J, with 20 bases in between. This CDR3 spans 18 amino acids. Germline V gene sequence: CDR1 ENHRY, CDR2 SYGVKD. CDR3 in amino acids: CAISGRQGGKGSYNEQFF. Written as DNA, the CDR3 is TGTGCCATCAGTGGGCGGCAGGGTGGGAAAGGGTCCTACAATGAGCAGTTCTTC.